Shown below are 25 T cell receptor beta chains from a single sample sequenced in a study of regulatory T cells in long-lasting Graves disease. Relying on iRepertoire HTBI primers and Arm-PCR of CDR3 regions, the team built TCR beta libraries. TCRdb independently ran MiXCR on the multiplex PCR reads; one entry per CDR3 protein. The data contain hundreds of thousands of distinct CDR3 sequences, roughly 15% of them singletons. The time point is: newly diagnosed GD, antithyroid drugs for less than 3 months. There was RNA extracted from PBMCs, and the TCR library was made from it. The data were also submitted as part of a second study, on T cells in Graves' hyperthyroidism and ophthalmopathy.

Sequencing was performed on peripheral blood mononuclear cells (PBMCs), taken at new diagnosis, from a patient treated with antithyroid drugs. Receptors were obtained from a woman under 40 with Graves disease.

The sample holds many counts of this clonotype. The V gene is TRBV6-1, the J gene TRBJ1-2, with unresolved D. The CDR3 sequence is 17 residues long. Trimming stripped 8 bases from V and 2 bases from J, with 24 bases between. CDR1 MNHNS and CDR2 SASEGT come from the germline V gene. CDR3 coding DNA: TGTGCCAGCGCTTATCGGGTCGAAACTTCTATGAACTATGGCTACACCTTC. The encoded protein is CASAYRVETSMNYGYTF.

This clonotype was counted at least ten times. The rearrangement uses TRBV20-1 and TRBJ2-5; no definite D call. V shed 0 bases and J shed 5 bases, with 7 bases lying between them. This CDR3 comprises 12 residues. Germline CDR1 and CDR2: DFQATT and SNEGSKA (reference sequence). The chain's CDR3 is CSAREASETQYF. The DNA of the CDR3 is TGCAGTGCTAGAGAGGCGTCGGAGACCCAGTACTTC.

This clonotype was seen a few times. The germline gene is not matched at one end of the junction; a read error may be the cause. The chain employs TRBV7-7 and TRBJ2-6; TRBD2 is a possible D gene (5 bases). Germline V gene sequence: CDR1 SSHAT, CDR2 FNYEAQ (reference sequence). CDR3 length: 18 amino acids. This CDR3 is CASSLSVGPYSGANVLTF. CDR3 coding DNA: TGTGCTAGCAGCCTTAGCGTTGGACCGTACTCTGGGGCCAACGTCCTGACTTTC. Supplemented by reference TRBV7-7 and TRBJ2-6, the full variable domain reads GAGVSQSPRYKVTKRGQDVTLRCDPISSHATLYWYQQALGQGPEFLTYFNYEAQPDKSGLPSDRFSAERPEGSISTLTIQRTEQRDSAMYRCASSLSVGPYSGANVLTFGAGSRLTVL.

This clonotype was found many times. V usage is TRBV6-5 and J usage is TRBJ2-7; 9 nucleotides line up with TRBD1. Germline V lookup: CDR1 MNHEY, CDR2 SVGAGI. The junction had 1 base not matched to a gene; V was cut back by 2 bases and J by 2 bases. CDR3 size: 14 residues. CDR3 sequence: CASSYGQGTYEQYF. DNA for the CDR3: TGTGCCAGCAGTTACGGACAGGGGACCTACGAGCAGTACTTC.

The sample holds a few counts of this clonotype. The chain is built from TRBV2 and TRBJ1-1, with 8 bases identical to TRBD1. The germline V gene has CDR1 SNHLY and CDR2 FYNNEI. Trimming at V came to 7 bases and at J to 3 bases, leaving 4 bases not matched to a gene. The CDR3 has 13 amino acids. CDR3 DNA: TGTGCCAGCAAAGGACAGGGATACACTGAAGCTTTCTTT. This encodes CASKGQGYTEAFF.

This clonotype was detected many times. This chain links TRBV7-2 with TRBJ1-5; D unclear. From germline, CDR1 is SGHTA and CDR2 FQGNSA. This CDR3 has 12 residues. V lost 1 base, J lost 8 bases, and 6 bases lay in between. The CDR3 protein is CASSLGMEPQHF. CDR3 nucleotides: TGTGCCAGCAGCTTAGGTATGGAGCCCCAGCATTTT.

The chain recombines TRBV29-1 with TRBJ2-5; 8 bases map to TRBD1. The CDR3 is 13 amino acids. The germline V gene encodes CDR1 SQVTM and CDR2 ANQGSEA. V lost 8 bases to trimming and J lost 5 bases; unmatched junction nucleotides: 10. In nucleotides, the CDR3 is TGCAGCTTAAACCAGGGGGCCGGGGAGACCCAGTACTTC. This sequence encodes CSLNQGAGETQYF.

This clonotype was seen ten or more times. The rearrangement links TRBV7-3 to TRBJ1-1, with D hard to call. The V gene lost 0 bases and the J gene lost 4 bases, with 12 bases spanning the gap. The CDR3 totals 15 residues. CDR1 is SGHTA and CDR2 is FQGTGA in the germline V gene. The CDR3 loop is CASSLTPPGGTEAFF. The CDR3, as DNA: TGTGCCAGCAGCTTAACGCCTCCGGGCGGCACTGAAGCTTTCTTT.

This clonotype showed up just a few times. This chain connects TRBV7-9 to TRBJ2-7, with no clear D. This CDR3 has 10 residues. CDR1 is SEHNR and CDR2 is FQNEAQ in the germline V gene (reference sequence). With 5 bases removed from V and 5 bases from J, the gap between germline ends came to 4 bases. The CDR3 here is CASSMDEQYF. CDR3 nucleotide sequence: TGTGCCAGCAGCATGGACGAGCAGTACTTC.

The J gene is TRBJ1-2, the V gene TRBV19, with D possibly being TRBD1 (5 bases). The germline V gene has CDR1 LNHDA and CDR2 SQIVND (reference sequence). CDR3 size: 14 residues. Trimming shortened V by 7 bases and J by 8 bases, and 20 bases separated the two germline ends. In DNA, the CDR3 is TGTGCCAGTACTAAGAACAGGATCTTCGACGGCTACACCTTC. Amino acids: CASTKNRIFDGYTF.

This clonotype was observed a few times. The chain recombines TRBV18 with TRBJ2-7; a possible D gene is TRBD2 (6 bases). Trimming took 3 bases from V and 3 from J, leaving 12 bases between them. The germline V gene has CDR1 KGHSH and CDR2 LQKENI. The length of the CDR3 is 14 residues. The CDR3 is CASSPGSSVYEQYF. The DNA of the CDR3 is TGTGCCAGCTCACCCGGATCTAGCGTCTACGAGCAGTACTTC.

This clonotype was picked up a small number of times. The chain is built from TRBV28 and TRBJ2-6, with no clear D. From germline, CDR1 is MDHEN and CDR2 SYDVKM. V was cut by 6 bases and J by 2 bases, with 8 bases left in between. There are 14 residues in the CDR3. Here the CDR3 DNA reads TGTGCCAGCAGCCCCCTCACTGGGGCCAACGTCCTGACTTTC. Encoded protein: CASSPLTGANVLTF.

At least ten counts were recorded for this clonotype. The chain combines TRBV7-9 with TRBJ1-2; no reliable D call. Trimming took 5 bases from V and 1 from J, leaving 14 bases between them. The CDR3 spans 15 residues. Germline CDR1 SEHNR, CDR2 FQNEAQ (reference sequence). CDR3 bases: TGTGCCAGCAGCGGAGACGGATGGCGTAACTATGGCTACACCTTC. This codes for CASSGDGWRNYGYTF.

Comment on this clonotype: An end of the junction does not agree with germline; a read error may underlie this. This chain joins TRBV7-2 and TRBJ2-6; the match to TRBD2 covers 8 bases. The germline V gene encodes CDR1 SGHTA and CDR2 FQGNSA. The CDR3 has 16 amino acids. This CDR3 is CASSPSGRAGASVLTF. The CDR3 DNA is TGTGCCAGCAGCCCGAGCGGGAGAGCTGGGGCCAGCGTCCTGACTTTC.

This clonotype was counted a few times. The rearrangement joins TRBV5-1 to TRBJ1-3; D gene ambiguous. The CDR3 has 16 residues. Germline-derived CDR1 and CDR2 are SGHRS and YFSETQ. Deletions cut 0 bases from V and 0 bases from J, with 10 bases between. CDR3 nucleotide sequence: TGCGCCAGCAGCTTGGCCCCCAGGTTCTCTGGAAACACCATATATTTT. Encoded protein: CASSLAPRFSGNTIYF.

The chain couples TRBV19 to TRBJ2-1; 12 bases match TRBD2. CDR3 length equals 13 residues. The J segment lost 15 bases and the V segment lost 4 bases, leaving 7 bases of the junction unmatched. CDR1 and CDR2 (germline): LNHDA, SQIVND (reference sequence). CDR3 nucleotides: TGTGCCAGTAGTAAACTAGCGGGAGGTGTACGGTTCTTC. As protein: CASSKLAGGVRFF. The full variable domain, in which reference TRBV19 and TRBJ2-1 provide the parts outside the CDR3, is DGGITQSPKYLFRKEGQNVTLSCEQNLNHDAMYWYRQDPGQGLRLIYYSQIVNDFQKGDIAEGYSVSREKKESFPLTVTSAQKNPTAFYLCASSKLAGGVRFFGPGTRLTVL.

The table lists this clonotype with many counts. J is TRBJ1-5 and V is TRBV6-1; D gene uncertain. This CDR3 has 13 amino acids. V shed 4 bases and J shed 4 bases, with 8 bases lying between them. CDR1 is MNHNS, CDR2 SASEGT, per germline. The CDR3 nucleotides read TGTGCCAGCAGTGTAACGGGAAATCAGCCCCAGCATTTT. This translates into CASSVTGNQPQHF.

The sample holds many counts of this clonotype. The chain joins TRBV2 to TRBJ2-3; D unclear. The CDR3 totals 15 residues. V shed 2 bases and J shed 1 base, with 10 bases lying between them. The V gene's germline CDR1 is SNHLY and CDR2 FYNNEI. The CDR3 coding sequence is TGTGCCAGCAGTGAACTGGGTCTCGGCACAGATACGCAGTATTTT. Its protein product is CASSELGLGTDTQYF.

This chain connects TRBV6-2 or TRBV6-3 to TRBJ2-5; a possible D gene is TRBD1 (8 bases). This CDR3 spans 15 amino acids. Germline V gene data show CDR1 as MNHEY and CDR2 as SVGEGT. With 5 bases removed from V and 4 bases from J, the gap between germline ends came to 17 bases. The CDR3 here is CASSNGQGGRETQYF. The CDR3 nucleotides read TGTGCCAGCAGTAATGGACAGGGAGGGCGAGAGACCCAGTACTTC.

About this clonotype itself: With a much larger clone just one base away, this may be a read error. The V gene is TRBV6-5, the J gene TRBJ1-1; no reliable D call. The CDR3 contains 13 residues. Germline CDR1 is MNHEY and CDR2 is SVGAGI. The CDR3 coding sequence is TGTGCCAGCAGTTATAAGGTGAACACTGGAGCTTTCTTT. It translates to CASSYKVNTGAFF.

CDR3 DNA: TGTGCCAGCAGTTTGGCTAGAGGGTGGGAGACCCAGTACTTC. Its protein is CASSLARGWETQYF. The genes are TRBV12-3 or TRBV12-4 and TRBJ2-5; D is possibly TRBD2 (5 bases). V was shortened by 3 bases and J by 5 bases, with 13 bases between the two germline ends. The CDR3 spans 14 residues.

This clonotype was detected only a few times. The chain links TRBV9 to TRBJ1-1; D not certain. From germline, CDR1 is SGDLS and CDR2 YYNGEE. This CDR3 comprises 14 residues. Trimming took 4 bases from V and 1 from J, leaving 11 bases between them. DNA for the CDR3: TGTGCCAGCAGCCCCACCTCTTGGAACACTGAAGCTTTCTTT. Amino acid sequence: CASSPTSWNTEAFF.

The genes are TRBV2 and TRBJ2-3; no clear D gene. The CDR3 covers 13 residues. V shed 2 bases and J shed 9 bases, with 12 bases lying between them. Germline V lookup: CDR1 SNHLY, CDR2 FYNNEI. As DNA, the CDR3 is TGTGCCAGCAGTGAAATGCTTGTAGCCACGCAGTATTTT. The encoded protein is CASSEMLVATQYF. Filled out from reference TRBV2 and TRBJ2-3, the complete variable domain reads EPEVTQTPSHQVTQMGQEVILRCVPISNHLYFYWYRQILGQKVEFLVSFYNNEISEKSEIFDDQFSVERPDGSNFTLKIRSTKLEDSAMYFCASSEMLVATQYFGPGTRLTVL.

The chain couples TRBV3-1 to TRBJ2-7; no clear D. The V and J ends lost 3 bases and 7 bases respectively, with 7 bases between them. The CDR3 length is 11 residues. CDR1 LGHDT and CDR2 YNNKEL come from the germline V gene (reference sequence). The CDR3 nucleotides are TGTGCCAGCAGCCAGCTGGGGGAGCAGTACTTC. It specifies CASSQLGEQYF.

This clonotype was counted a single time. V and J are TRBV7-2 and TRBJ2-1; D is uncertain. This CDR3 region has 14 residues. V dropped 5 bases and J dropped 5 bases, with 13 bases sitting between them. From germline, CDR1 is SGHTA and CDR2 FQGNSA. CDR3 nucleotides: TGTGCCAGCAGCCCGCCCCCAAATCACAATGAGCAGTTCTTC. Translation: CASSPPPNHNEQFF.